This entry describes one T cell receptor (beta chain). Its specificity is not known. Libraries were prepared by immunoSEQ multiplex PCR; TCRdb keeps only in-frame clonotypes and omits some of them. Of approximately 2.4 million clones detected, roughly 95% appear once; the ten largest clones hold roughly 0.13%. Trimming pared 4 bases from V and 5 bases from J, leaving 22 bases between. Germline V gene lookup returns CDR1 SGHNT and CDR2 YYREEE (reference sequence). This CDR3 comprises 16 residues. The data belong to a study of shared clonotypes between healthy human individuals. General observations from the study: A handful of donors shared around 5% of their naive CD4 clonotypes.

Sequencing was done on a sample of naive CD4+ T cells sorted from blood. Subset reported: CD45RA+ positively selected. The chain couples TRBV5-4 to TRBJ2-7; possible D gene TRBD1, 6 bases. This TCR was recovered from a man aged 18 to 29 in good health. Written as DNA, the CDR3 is TGTGCCAGCAGCGAAGGCCTGGTCGGGACAATCGACGAGCAGTACTTC. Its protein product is CASSEGLVGTIDEQYF.